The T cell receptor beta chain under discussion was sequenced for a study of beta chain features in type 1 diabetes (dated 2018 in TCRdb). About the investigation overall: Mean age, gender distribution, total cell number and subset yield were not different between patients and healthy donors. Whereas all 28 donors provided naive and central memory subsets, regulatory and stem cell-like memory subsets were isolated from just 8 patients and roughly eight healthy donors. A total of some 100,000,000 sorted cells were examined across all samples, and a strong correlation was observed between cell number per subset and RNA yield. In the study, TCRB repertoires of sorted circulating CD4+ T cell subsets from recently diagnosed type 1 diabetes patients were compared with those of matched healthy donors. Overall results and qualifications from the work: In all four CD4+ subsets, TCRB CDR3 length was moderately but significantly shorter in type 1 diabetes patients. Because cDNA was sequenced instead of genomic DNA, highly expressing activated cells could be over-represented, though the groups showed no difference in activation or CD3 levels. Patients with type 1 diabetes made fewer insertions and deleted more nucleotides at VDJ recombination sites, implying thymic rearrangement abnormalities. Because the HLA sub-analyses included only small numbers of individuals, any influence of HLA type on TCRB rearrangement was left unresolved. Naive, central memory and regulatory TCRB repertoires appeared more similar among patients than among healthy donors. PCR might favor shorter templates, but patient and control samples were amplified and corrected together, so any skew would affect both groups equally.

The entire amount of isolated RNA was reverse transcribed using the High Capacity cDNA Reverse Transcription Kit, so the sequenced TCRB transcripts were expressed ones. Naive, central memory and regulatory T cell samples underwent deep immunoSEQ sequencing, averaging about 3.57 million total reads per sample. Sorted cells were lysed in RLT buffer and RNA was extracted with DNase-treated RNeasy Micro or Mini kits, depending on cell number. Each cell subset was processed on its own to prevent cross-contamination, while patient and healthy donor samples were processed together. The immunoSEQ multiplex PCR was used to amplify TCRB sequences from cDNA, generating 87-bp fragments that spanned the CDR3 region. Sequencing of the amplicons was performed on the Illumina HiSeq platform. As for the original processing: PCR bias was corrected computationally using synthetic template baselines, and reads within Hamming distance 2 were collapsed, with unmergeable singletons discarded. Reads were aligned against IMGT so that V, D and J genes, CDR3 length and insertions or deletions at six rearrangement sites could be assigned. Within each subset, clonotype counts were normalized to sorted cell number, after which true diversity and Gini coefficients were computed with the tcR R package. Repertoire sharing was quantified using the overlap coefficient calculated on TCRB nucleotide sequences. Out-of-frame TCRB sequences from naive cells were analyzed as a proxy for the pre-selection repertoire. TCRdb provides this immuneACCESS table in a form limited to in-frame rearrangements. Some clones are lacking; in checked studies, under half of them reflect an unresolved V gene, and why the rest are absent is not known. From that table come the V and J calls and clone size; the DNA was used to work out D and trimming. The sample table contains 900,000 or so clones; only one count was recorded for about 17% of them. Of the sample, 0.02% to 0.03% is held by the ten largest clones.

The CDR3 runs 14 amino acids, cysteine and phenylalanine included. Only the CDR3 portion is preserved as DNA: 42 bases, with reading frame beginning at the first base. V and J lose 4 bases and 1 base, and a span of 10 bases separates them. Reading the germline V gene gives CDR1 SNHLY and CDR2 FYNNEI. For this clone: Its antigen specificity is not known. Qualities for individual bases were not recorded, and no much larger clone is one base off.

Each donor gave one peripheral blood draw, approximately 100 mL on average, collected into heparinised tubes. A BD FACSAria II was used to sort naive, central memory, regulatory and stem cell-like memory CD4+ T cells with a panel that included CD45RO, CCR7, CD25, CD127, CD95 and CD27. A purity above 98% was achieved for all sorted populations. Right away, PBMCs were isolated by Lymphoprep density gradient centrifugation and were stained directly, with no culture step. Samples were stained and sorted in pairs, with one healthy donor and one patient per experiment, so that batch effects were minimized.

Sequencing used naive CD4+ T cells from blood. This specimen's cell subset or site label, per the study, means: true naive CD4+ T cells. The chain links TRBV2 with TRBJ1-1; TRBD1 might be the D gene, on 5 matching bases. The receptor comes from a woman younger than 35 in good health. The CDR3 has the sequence CASSAQAGNTEAFF. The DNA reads TGTGCCAGCAGTGCACAGGCGGGGAACACTGAAGCTTTCTTT.